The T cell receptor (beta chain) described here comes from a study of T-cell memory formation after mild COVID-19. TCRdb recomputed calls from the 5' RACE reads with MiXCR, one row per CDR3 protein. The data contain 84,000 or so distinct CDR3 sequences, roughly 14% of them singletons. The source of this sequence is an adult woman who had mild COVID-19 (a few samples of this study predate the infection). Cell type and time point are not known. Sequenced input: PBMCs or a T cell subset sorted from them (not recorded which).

The DNA of the CDR3 is TGTGCCAGCAGCCAAGACGGGACAGAAGAGACCCAGTACTTC. It yields the protein CASSQDGTEETQYF. The rearrangement links TRBV3-1 to TRBJ2-5; the match to TRBD1 covers 7 bases. CDR3 length equals 14 residues. V lost 0 bases and J lost 3; bases outside the gene matches: 1. Germline V gives CDR1 LGHDT, CDR2 YNNKEL (reference sequence).